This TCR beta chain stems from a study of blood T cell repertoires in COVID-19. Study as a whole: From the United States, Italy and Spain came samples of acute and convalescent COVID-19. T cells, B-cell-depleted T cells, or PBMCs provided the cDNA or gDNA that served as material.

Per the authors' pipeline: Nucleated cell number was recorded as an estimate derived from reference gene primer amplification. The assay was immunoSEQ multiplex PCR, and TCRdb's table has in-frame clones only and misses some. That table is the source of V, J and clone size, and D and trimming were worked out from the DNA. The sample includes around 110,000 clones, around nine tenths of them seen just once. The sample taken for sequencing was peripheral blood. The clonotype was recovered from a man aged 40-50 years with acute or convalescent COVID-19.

CDR3 nucleotides: TGTGCCAGCAGCCAAGAGGAGGGGTCGGGGTCCTATAATTCACCCCTCCACTTT. Amino acids: CASSQEEGSGSYNSPLHF. The rearrangement joins TRBV4-2 to TRBJ1-6; perhaps TRBD1 as D (5 bases). CDR3 length equals 18 residues. V was clipped by 0 bases and J by 1 base, with 13 bases between them. Germline V gene data show CDR1 as LGHNA and CDR2 as YNFKEQ.